This entry features one T cell receptor (beta chain) sequence. This record belongs to a study of blood T cell repertoires in COVID-19. Study details: Acute-phase and convalescent COVID-19 samples originated in the United States, Italy and Spain.

Germline loops: CDR1 MNHEY, CDR2 SVGEGT. This CDR3 is 16 amino acids long. V gave up 5 bases and J gave up 2 bases, with 16 bases separating them. The data were produced by immunoSEQ multiplex PCR, yet TCRdb's version contains in-frame clones alone and is incomplete. The sample records roughly 350,000 clones, about 92% being singletons. This chain connects TRBV6-2 or TRBV6-3 to TRBJ2-4; maybe TRBD1 (6 bases). The receptor was isolated from a woman in her twenties or thirties who had recovered from COVID-19. Sequencing was performed on PBMCs or T cells enriched from blood (not recorded which). The DNA of the CDR3 is TGTGCCAGCAGTAGGGACCTGCAGGGGTCCAAAAACATTCAGTACTTC. Its protein is CASSRDLQGSKNIQYF.